Each of the 17 T cell receptor beta chains below was sequenced from the same sample in a study (dated by TCRdb to 2013 to 2016). Libraries were made using 5' RACE. The instrument was an Illumina MiSeq. Using fastp at Q25 and MiXCR, TCRdb reprocessed the public reads and kept productive beta chains. CDR3 protein duplicates are merged, each entry listing the most common genes and DNA. The sample records roughly 42,000 distinct CDR3 sequences, 30% of which are singletons. Approximately 4% of the sample is taken by the ten largest. Sequencing was performed on tumor-infiltrating memory CD4+ T cells sorted from the breast tumor. The cell subset or site label on this specimen signifies: memory CD4+ T cells, CD4+CD45RO+CD25-. These receptors originate from a female donor with breast cancer.

This clonotype was seen only a few times. The chain uses TRBV20-1 and TRBJ1-5; D uncertain. The CDR3 has 12 residues. Germline-derived CDR1 and CDR2 are DFQATT and SNEGSKA (reference sequence). The V gene lost 1 base and the J gene lost 4 bases, with 5 bases spanning the gap. The CDR3, as DNA: TGCAGTGCTAGAGGCGGAAATCAGCCCCAGCATTTT. It yields the protein CSARGGNQPQHF.

The chain has TRBV9 and TRBJ2-3; D gene ambiguous. Germline V lookup: CDR1 SGDLS, CDR2 YYNGEE. V was cut by 0 bases and J by 1 base, with 9 bases left in between. This CDR3 spans 15 amino acids. The CDR3 sequence is CASSVAVAGTDTQYF. As DNA, the CDR3 is TGTGCCAGCAGCGTAGCAGTGGCCGGCACAGATACGCAGTATTTT.

V is TRBV4-3 and J is TRBJ1-4; TRBD1 matches at 8 bases. Germline assignment: CDR1 LGHNA and CDR2 YSLEER. The ends lost 0 bases at V and 8 bases at J; junction bases unmatched: 8. There are 16 residues in the CDR3. This CDR3 reads CASSQDLPGTGEKLFF. In nucleotides, the CDR3 is TGCGCCAGCAGCCAAGATTTGCCAGGGACAGGAGAAAAACTGTTTTTT.

The chain has TRBV5-1 and TRBJ1-2, with D possibly TRBD1 on 5 matching bases. V was clipped by 1 base and J by 6 bases, with 16 bases between them. Germline-derived CDR1 and CDR2 are SGHRS and YFSETQ. This CDR3 is built from 15 residues. The CDR3 DNA reads TGCGCCAGCAGCTTGTCAGGAGGCAGGGAGAATGGCTACACCTTC. Its protein is CASSLSGGRENGYTF.

This clonotype was found once. The conserved closing phenylalanine or tryptophan is absent in this CDR3, likely reflecting a read error. The CDR3 bases are TGTGCCATCAGTGGGGGTGTCAAGGGAACAGATACGCAGTATCTT. Encoded protein: CAISGGVKGTDTQYL. The rearrangement joins TRBV10-3 to TRBJ2-3; D gene ambiguous. This CDR3 region has 15 residues. Germline V gene lookup returns CDR1 ENHRY and CDR2 SYGVKD. V was cut by 4 bases and J by 3 bases, with 14 bases left in between.

This chain links TRBV29-1 with TRBJ1-5, with unresolved D. Germline V gene sequence: CDR1 SQVTM, CDR2 ANQGSEA. The V gene lost 5 bases and the J gene lost 5 bases, with 10 bases spanning the gap. The CDR3 has 12 residues. CDR3 DNA: TGCAGCGTTCGGGTGCCGGATCAGCCCCAGCATTTT. It translates to CSVRVPDQPQHF.

This clonotype was counted between two and nine times. The CDR3 here is CASSPYGSDASTYF. The DNA for the CDR3 is TGTGCCAGCTCACCCTATGGGAGCGACGCCTCGACGTACTTC. This chain joins TRBV18 and TRBJ2-7; TRBD2 is a possible D gene (5 bases). V was shortened by 3 bases and J by 12 bases, with 21 bases between the two germline ends. This CDR3 contains 14 residues. Germline assignment: CDR1 KGHSH and CDR2 LQKENI.

The V call is TRBV2, the J call TRBJ2-3; 8 nucleotides agree with TRBD2. CDR1 and CDR2 (germline): SNHLY, FYNNEI. CDR3 length: 13 residues. After removal of 8 bases from V and 5 bases from J, the junction contained 6 bases not matched to a gene. The CDR3 reads CASSGLALDTQYF. The CDR3 DNA reads TGTGCCAGCTCTGGACTAGCCTTAGATACGCAGTATTTT.

This clonotype has a handful of counts. The chain links TRBV24-1 to TRBJ2-2, with TRBD2 matching 9 bases. The germline V gene has CDR1 KGHDR and CDR2 SFDVKD. Trimming cost V 0 bases and J 2 bases; bases outside gene matches: 6. CDR3 length: 18 amino acids. This CDR3 reads CATSDLFDLAGNTGELFF. As DNA, the CDR3 is TGTGCCACCAGTGATTTGTTCGATCTAGCGGGAAACACCGGGGAGCTGTTTTTT.

This clonotype was observed at least ten times. The CDR3 here is CASSLEPGLNTEAFF. CDR3 DNA sequence: TGCGCCAGCAGCTTGGAACCAGGTCTTAACACTGAAGCTTTCTTT. The chain couples TRBV5-1 to TRBJ1-1; D call uncertain. Per the germline V gene, CDR1 is SGHRS and CDR2 is YFSETQ. Between the trimmed V and J ends, which lost 0 bases and 2 bases, there was a span of 11 bases. The CDR3 has 15 residues.

As for this clonotype: A much larger clone is a single base away; this may be a read error. J is TRBJ2-5 and V is TRBV12-3 or TRBV12-4; D is undetermined. The CDR3 loop spans 11 amino acids. CDR3 nucleotides: TGTGCCCGCAGCCCCCGTGAGACCCAGTACTTC. As protein: CARSPRETQYF.

A few counts support this clonotype. The rearrangement links TRBV5-4 to TRBJ2-5; D might be TRBD2 (5 bases). This CDR3 has 13 amino acids. V gave up 4 bases and J gave up 5 bases, with 12 bases separating them. Germline-derived CDR1 and CDR2 are SGHNT and YYREEE (reference sequence). The CDR3 protein is CASSPGVGETQYF. The DNA of the CDR3 is TGTGCCAGCAGCCCCGGGGTAGGGGAGACCCAGTACTTC.

The V call is TRBV20-1, the J call TRBJ2-7; D is undetermined. CDR3 length: 16 residues. The germline gives CDR1 DFQATT, CDR2 SNEGSKA (reference sequence). V lost 0 bases and J lost 2, with 17 bases in between. CDR3 region: CSARDHDRRQTYEQYF. CDR3 DNA sequence: TGCAGTGCTAGAGATCATGACCGCAGACAAACCTACGAGCAGTACTTC.

Only a few counts were recorded for this clonotype. V gene TRBV7-9 combines with J gene TRBJ2-7; D is possibly TRBD1 (6 bases). This CDR3 spans 14 amino acids. V was cut by 4 bases and J by 3 bases, with 13 bases left in between. Germline CDR1 reads SEHNR; CDR2 reads FQNEAQ (reference sequence). The CDR3 region has the DNA TGTGCCAGCAGCTCGTCCCGGGACATCTACGAGCAGTACTTC. Protein product: CASSSSRDIYEQYF.

This clonotype was detected only a few times. The chain has TRBV19 and TRBJ2-3; D is uncertain. The germline V and J ends were trimmed by 5 bases and 4 bases, with 4 bases remaining between them. Germline V lookup: CDR1 LNHDA, CDR2 SQIVND (reference sequence). This CDR3 has 11 residues. The DNA of the CDR3 is TGTGCCAGTAGTGAACCAGATACGCAGTATTTT. Translation: CASSEPDTQYF.

The chain is built from TRBV7-9 and TRBJ2-7, with D tentatively TRBD2 (5 bases). CDR3 length: 15 residues. V was pared by 2 bases and J by 5 bases, with 16 bases between. Germline CDR1 reads SEHNR; CDR2 reads FQNEAQ (reference sequence). This CDR3 reads CASSLPQRGPNEQYF. DNA for the CDR3: TGTGCCAGCAGCTTACCACAGCGAGGGCCCAACGAGCAGTACTTC.

The chain uses TRBV7-3 and TRBJ2-3, with 12 bases lining up with TRBD1. Germline trimming cut 5 bases from V and 0 bases from J; bases unmatched to any gene: 6. The germline V gene encodes CDR1 SGHTA and CDR2 FQGTGA. CDR3 size: 17 residues. In DNA, the CDR3 is TGTGCCAGCAGCGGGGACAGGGGGCGCATCAGCACAGATACGCAGTATTTT. Translation: CASSGDRGRISTDTQYF.